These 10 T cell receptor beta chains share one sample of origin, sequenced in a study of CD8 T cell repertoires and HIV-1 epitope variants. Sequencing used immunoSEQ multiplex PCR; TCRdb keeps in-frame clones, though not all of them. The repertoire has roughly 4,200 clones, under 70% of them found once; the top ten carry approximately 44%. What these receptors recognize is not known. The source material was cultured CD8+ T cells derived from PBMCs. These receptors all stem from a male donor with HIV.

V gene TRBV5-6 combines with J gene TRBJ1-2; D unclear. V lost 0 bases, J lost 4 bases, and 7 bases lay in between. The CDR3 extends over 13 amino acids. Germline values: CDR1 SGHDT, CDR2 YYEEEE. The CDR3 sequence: CASSLGELYGYTF. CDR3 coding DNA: TGTGCCAGCAGCTTGGGGGAGCTCTATGGCTACACCTTC. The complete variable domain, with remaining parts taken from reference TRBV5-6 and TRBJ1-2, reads DAGVTQSPTHLIKTRGQQVTLRCSPKSGHDTVSWYQQALGQGPQFIFQYYEEEERQRGNFPDRFSGHQFPNYSSELNVNALLLGDSALYLCASSLGELYGYTFGSGTRLTVV.

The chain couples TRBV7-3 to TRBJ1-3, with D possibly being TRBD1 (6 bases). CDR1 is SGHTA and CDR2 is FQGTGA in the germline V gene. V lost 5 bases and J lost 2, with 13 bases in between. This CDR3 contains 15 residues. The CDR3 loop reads CASSAMGAAGNTIYF. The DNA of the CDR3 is TGTGCCAGCAGCGCCATGGGGGCGGCTGGAAACACCATATATTTT.

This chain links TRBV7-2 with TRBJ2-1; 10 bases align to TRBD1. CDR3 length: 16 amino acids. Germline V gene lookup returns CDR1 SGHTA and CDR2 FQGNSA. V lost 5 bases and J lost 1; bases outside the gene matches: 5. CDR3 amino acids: CASSLGQGGSYNEQFF. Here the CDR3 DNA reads TGTGCCAGCAGCCTAGGACAGGGGGGATCCTACAATGAGCAGTTCTTC.

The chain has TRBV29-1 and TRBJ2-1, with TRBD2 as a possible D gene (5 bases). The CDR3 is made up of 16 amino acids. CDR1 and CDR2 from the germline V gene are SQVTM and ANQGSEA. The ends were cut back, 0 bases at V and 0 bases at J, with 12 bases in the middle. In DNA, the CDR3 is TGCAGCGTTGAAGAGGGGAGAGCGGACTCCTACAATGAGCAGTTCTTC. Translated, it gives CSVEEGRADSYNEQFF.

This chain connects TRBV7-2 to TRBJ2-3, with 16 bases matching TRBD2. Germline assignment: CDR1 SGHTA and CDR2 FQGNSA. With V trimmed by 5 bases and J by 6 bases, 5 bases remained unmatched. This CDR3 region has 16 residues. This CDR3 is CASSPGTSGGADTQYF. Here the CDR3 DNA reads TGTGCCAGCAGCCCCGGGACTAGCGGGGGGGCGGATACGCAGTATTTT.

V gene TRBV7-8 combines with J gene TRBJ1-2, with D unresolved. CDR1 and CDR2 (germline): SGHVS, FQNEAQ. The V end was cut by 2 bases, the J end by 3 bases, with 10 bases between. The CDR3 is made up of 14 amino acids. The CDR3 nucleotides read TGTGCCAGCAGCTTAAGGAATTGGGACTATGGCTACACCTTC. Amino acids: CASSLRNWDYGYTF.

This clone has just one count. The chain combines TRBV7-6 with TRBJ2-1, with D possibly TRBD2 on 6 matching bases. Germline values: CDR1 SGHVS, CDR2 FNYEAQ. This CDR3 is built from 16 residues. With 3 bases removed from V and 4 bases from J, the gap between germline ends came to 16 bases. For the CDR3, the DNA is TGTGCCAGCAGCTTCTATTCGGGAGCTAGTTACAATGAGCAGTTCTTC. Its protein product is CASSFYSGASYNEQFF.

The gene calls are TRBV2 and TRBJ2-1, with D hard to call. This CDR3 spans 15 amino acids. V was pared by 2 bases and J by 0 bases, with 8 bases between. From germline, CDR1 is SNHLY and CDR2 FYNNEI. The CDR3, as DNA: TGTGCCAGCAGTGAATCTGAAAGCTCCTACAATGAGCAGTTCTTC. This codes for CASSESESSYNEQFF.

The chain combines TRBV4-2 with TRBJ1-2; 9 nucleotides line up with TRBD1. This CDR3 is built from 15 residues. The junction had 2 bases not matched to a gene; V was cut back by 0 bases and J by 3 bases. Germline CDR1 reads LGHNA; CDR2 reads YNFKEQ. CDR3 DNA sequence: TGTGCCAGCAGCCAAGATGACAGGGGGGACTATGGCTACACCTTC. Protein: CASSQDDRGDYGYTF.

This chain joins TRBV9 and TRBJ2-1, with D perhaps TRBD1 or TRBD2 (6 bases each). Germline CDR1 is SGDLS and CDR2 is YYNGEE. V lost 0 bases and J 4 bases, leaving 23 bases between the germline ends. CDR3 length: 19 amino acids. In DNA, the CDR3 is TGTGCCAGCAGCGTAGGATGGGGGGCGGAGAAGGGTGAGTACAATGAGCAGTTCTTC. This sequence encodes CASSVGWGAEKGEYNEQFF.